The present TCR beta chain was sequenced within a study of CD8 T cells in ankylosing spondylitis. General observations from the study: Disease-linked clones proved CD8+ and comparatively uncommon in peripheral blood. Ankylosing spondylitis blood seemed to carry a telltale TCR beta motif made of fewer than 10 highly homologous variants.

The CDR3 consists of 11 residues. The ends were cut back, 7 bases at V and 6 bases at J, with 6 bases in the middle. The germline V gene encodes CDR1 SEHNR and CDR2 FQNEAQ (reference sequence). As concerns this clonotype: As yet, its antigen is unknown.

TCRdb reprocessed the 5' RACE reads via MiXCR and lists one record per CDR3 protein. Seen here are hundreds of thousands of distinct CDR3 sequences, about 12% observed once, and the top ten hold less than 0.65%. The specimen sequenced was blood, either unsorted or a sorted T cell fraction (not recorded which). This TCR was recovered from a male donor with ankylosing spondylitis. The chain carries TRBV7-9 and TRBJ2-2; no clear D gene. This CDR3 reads CASNSPGELFF. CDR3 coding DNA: TGTGCCAGCAATTCTCCCGGGGAGCTGTTTTTT.